This is a list of T cell receptor beta chains from one sample in a study of T cells expressing NK-cell markers. TCRdb derives one entry per CDR3 protein from the 5' RACE reads, leaving out DNA. This repertoire comprises about 140,000 distinct CDR3 sequences; its ten largest clones make up around 10%. Sequenced input: blood T cells: a sorted CD56 or NKG2C T cell subset, CD4+ or CD8+ T cells, or bulk PBMC T cells (not recorded which). All receptors derive from a man in his late teens or twenties in good health. Both conserved end residues are part of each CDR3. Fields, in order: CDR3 protein, CDR3 length, J gene, V gene.

CDR3: CASSIKIGGYEQFF; length: 14; J: TRBJ2-1; V: TRBV19
CDR3: CASGTSATSTDTQYF; length: 15; J: TRBJ2-3; V: TRBV6-1
CDR3: CASSLGIMGTDTQYF; length: 15; J: TRBJ2-3; V: TRBV7-9
CDR3: CASSFATGGVYDTGELFF; length: 18; J: TRBJ2-2; V: TRBV7-2
CDR3: CASSLGTGVIEQFF; length: 14; J: TRBJ2-1; V: TRBV11-2
CDR3: CASSQEGGTVEKLFF; length: 15; J: TRBJ1-4; V: TRBV4-1
CDR3: CASSELEATQYF; length: 12; J: TRBJ2-5; V: TRBV25-1
CDR3: CASSQTGDKTYEQYF; length: 15; J: TRBJ2-7; V: TRBV7-9
CDR3: CASSLYWTHEQYF; length: 13; J: TRBJ2-7; V: TRBV27
CDR3: CASSLAALSEAFF; length: 13; J: TRBJ1-1; V: TRBV7-9
CDR3: CASSPTDNPDTQYF; length: 14; J: TRBJ2-3; V: TRBV18
CDR3: CAAGQLAGTVYNEQFF; length: 16; J: TRBJ2-1; V: TRBV28
CDR3: CASSYGGSINEQFF; length: 14; J: TRBJ2-1; V: TRBV6-5
CDR3: CASRTFAEKLFF; length: 12; J: TRBJ1-4; V: TRBV7-9
CDR3: CSVGQFQETQYF; length: 12; J: TRBJ2-5; V: TRBV29-1
CDR3: CASSAGTAGLVTYEQYF; length: 17; J: TRBJ2-7; V: TRBV19
CDR3: CASSSRPGLAYNEQFF; length: 16; J: TRBJ2-1; V: TRBV12-3/TRBV12-4
CDR3: CASSFDQNNEQFF; length: 13; J: TRBJ2-1; V: TRBV5-4
CDR3: CATSDPVEYEQYF; length: 13; J: TRBJ2-7; V: TRBV24-1
CDR3: CSARDQTSGRVHEQFF; length: 16; J: TRBJ2-1; V: TRBV20-1
CDR3: CSVESLRSDQDNEQFF; length: 16; J: TRBJ2-1; V: TRBV29-1
CDR3: CASSLEGWNTEAFF; length: 14; J: TRBJ1-1; V: TRBV7-6
CDR3: CASRGTVGELFF; length: 12; J: TRBJ2-2; V: TRBV9
CDR3: CASSSPGHGYTF; length: 12; J: TRBJ1-2; V: TRBV6-5
CDR3: CARDEGQGGGEQYF; length: 14; J: TRBJ2-7; V: TRBV2
CDR3: CASSEIGGYNEQFF; length: 14; J: TRBJ2-1; V: TRBV2
CDR3: CASSQKTASTDTQYF; length: 15; J: TRBJ2-3; V: TRBV4-3
CDR3: CATRESDSNQPQHF; length: 14; J: TRBJ1-5; V: TRBV15
CDR3: CASSQSGGTAGELFF; length: 15; J: TRBJ2-2; V: TRBV4-3
CDR3: CASSLAERGSYQPQHF; length: 16; J: TRBJ1-5; V: TRBV12-3/TRBV12-4
CDR3: CASSLVGDSAHEQYF; length: 15; J: TRBJ2-7; V: TRBV7-9
CDR3: CASSSFGQGAQETQYF; length: 16; J: TRBJ2-5; V: TRBV27
CDR3: CASSPTRSGETQYF; length: 14; J: TRBJ2-5; V: TRBV3-1
CDR3: CASSLNGQGFGNQPQHF; length: 17; J: TRBJ1-5; V: TRBV5-6
CDR3: CSVGGSDSNQPQHF; length: 14; J: TRBJ1-5; V: TRBV29-1
CDR3: CASSHGQGASYNEQFF; length: 16; J: TRBJ2-1; V: TRBV7-6
CDR3: CSVLGQGNTEAFF; length: 13; J: TRBJ1-1; V: TRBV29-1
CDR3: CASSGTASYEQYF; length: 13; J: TRBJ2-7; V: TRBV12-3/TRBV12-4
CDR3: CASSVGDRGYEQYF; length: 14; J: TRBJ2-7; V: TRBV6-2/TRBV6-3
CDR3: CASSFPGERYGYTF; length: 14; J: TRBJ1-2; V: TRBV19
CDR3: CASSSSGSFYEKLFF; length: 15; J: TRBJ1-4; V: TRBV19
CDR3: CASILEGNTGELFF; length: 14; J: TRBJ2-2; V: TRBV5-5
CDR3: CATQDRRNEQFF; length: 12; J: TRBJ2-1; V: TRBV24-1
CDR3: CASSFLRDRPYNEQFF; length: 16; J: TRBJ2-1; V: TRBV12-3/TRBV12-4
CDR3: CASSQGLKRNTEAFF; length: 15; J: TRBJ1-1; V: TRBV4-3